This TCR beta chain was sequenced during a study of cytomegalovirus exposure and HLA in healthy donors. The PCR was carried out with 60 Vbeta primers and 13 Jbeta primers. The repertoire was sequenced with immunoSEQ multiplex PCR; TCRdb's copy has only in-frame clones and lacks some. The data show about 180,000 clones, about four fifths seen once. Germline values: CDR1 GTSNPN, CDR2 SVGIG (reference sequence). The CDR3 length is 16 residues. V lost 0 bases, J lost 5 bases, and 19 bases lay in between. The receptor was derived from a woman between 25 and 40 years old in good health and CMV-seronegative. Sequencing input: PBMCs. This sequence joins TRBV30 and TRBJ1-1, with D perhaps matching TRBD1 (6 bases). CDR3 sequence: CAWSVFPTGGFTEAFF. In DNA form, the CDR3 reads TGTGCCTGGAGTGTTTTCCCGACAGGCGGATTTACTGAAGCTTTCTTT. Full variable domain (outside the CDR3, taken from reference TRBV30 and TRBJ1-1): SQTIHQWPATLVQPVGSPLSLECTVEGTSNPNLYWYRQAAGRGLQLLFYSVGIGQISSEVPQNLSASRPQDRQFILSSKKLLLSDSGFYLCAWSVFPTGGFTEAFFGQGTRLTVV.